This is a list of T cell receptor beta chains from one sample in a study of cytomegalovirus exposure and HLA in healthy donors. The repertoire was sequenced with immunoSEQ multiplex PCR; TCRdb's copy has only in-frame clones and lacks some. The table has about 120,000 clones, around 76% seen once. The sample comprised PBMCs. These receptors originate from a woman aged 35 to 49 in good health and CMV-seropositive. Both conserved end residues are part of each CDR3. Each record gives: V gene, clone size, D gene, J gene, CDR3 protein, CDR3 DNA. D genes are given only for firm matches. For some rows the clone size is stated as once, few or many, or as a class when expanded; others skip it.

v_call: TRBV5-4
clone_size: -
d_call: -
j_call: TRBJ2-2
cdr3_aa: CASSSSQNTGELFF
cdr3_nt: TGTGCCAGCAGCTCGTCACAGAACACCGGGGAGCTGTTTTTT

v_call: TRBV5-1
clone_size: -
d_call: TRBD1
j_call: TRBJ2-1
cdr3_aa: CASTLDRQGNEQFF
cdr3_nt: TGCGCCAGCACCTTGGACAGGCAGGGCAATGAGCAGTTCTTC

v_call: TRBV2
clone_size: -
d_call: -
j_call: TRBJ1-1
cdr3_aa: CASSSQGAWSEAFF
cdr3_nt: TGTGCCAGCAGTTCACAGGGAGCGTGGTCTGAAGCTTTCTTT

v_call: TRBV7-2
clone_size: -
d_call: -
j_call: TRBJ2-1
cdr3_aa: CASSPLPSLSDNEQFF
cdr3_nt: TGTGCCAGCAGCCCCCTCCCGTCCTTATCGGACAATGAGCAGTTCTTC

v_call: TRBV30
clone_size: -
d_call: -
j_call: TRBJ1-5
cdr3_aa: CAWDLDSGGDQPQHF
cdr3_nt: TGTGCCTGGGACCTCGACAGCGGGGGAGACCAGCCCCAGCATTTT

v_call: TRBV4-1
clone_size: -
d_call: TRBD1
j_call: TRBJ2-7
cdr3_aa: CASSLTGTGAYEQYF
cdr3_nt: TGCGCCAGCAGCCTTACCGGGACAGGGGCCTACGAGCAGTACTTC

v_call: TRBV5-4
clone_size: -
d_call: -
j_call: TRBJ2-3
cdr3_aa: CASRGGLSDTQYF
cdr3_nt: TGTGCCAGCAGGGGGGGACTCTCAGATACGCAGTATTTT

v_call: TRBV18
clone_size: few
d_call: TRBD1
j_call: TRBJ1-2
cdr3_aa: CASSPYGTGDGYTF
cdr3_nt: TGTGCCAGCTCACCGTATGGGACAGGGGATGGCTACACCTTC

v_call: TRBV30
clone_size: -
d_call: -
j_call: TRBJ1-1
cdr3_aa: CAWTRLPSAPEAFF
cdr3_nt: TGTGCCTGGACCCGACTCCCCAGCGCCCCTGAAGCTTTCTTT

v_call: TRBV13
clone_size: -
d_call: -
j_call: TRBJ1-1
cdr3_aa: CASQNGRNTEAFF
cdr3_nt: TGTGCCAGCCAGAATGGTCGGAACACTGAAGCTTTCTTT

v_call: TRBV6-1
clone_size: -
d_call: TRBD2
j_call: TRBJ2-1
cdr3_aa: CASRGGTYNEQFF
cdr3_nt: TGTGCCAGCAGGGGGGGGACCTACAATGAGCAGTTCTTC

v_call: TRBV7-9
clone_size: -
d_call: -
j_call: TRBJ1-5
cdr3_aa: CASSGGEDQPQHF
cdr3_nt: TGTGCCAGCAGCGGGGGGGAAGATCAGCCCCAGCATTTT

v_call: TRBV5-6
clone_size: -
d_call: -
j_call: TRBJ1-2
cdr3_aa: CASSNAGVGYTF
cdr3_nt: TGTGCCAGCAGCAACGCCGGGGTGGGCTACACCTTC

v_call: TRBV5-1
clone_size: -
d_call: -
j_call: TRBJ1-2
cdr3_aa: CASIPGYGYTF
cdr3_nt: TGCGCCAGCATCCCGGGGTATGGCTACACCTTC